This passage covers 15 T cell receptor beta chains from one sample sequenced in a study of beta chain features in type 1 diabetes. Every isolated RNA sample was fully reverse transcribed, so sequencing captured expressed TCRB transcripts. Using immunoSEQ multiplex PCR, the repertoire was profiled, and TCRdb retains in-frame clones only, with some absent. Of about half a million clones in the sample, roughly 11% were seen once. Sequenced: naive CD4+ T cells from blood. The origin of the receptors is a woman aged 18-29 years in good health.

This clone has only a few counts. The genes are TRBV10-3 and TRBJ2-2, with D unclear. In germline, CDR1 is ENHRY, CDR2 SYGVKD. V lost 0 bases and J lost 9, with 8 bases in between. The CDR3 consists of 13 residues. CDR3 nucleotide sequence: TGTGCCATCAGTGAGTCTCTGGCCAGGGAGCTGTTTTTT. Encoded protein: CAISESLARELFF.

CDR3 in amino acids: CASSQTLPGELFF. As DNA, the CDR3 is TGTGCCAGCAGCCAGACACTTCCTGGGGAGCTGTTTTTT. J is TRBJ2-2 and V is TRBV14; no clear D. There are 13 residues in the CDR3. Per the germline V gene, CDR1 is SGHDN and CDR2 is FVKESK. V was clipped by 3 bases and J by 8 bases, with 10 bases between them.

The CDR3 nucleotides are TGTGCCAGCAGTTCCCCCGGGACAGGGCTTCACGTGCAGTACGTC. Amino acid sequence: CASSSPGTGLHVQYV. This sequence joins TRBV28 and TRBJ2-7, with 9 bases identical to TRBD1. V lost 4 bases and J lost 9; bases outside the gene matches: 13. The CDR3 is 15 residues long. Germline CDR1 reads MDHEN; CDR2 reads SYDVKM.

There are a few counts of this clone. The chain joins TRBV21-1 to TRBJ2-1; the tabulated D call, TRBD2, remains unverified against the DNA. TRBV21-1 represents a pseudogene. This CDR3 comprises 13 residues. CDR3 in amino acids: CASSKAEGFEQFF. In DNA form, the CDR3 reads TGTGCCAGCAGCAAAGCGGAGGGATTTGAGCAGTTCTTC.

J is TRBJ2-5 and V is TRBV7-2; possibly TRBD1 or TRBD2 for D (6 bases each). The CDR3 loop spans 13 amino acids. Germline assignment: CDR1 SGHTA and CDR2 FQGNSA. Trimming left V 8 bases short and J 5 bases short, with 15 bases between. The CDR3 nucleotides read TGTGCCAGCTGGAGGGAGAGGGGGGAGACCCAGTACTTC. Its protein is CASWRERGETQYF.

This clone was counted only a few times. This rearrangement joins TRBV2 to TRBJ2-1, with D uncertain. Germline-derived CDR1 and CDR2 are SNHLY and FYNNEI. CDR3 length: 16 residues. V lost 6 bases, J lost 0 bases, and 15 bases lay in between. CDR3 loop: CASRGSGRSSYNEQFF. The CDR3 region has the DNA TGTGCCAGCAGGGGCTCCGGGCGGAGCTCCTACAATGAGCAGTTCTTC.

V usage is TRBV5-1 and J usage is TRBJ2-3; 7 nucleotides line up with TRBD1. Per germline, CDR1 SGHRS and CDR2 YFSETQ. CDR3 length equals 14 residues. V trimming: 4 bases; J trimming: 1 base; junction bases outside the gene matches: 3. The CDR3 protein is CASSHGQGTDTQYF. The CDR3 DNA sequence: TGCGCCAGCAGCCATGGACAGGGCACAGATACGCAGTATTTT.

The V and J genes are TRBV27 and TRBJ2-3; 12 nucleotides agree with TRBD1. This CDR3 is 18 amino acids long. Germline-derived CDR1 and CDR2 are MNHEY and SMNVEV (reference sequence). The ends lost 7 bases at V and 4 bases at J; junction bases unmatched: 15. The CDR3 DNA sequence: TGTGCCAGCACCCCTCGGCCCCCGGGACAGGGGGCTTCAGATACGCAGTATTTT. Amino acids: CASTPRPPGQGASDTQYF.

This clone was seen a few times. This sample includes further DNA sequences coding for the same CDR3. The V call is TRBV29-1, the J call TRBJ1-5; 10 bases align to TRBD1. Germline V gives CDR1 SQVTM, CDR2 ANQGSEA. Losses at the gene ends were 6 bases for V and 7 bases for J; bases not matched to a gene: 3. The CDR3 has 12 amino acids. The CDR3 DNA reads TGCAGCGTGGGACAGGGGAACCAGCCCCAGCATTTT. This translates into CSVGQGNQPQHF.

CDR3 in DNA: TGTGCCAGTAGTATCGCGGGACAGGGGGTCAATGAGCAGTTCTTC. This encodes CASSIAGQGVNEQFF. The V and J genes are TRBV19 and TRBJ2-1; TRBD1 matches at 11 bases. J lost 6 bases, V lost 3 bases, and 4 bases had no gene match. CDR3 length: 15 residues. The germline CDR1 and CDR2 sequences are LNHDA and SQIVND (reference sequence).

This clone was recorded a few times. The CDR3 sequence is CASSLRGVTDTQYF. DNA for the CDR3: TGTGCCAGCAGCTTGAGGGGTGTGACAGATACGCAGTATTTT. This chain connects TRBV5-4 to TRBJ2-3, with D perhaps TRBD1 (5 bases). Germline CDR1 reads SGHNT; CDR2 reads YYREEE (reference sequence). Trimming took 1 base from V and 3 from J, leaving 9 bases between them. The CDR3 has 14 amino acids.

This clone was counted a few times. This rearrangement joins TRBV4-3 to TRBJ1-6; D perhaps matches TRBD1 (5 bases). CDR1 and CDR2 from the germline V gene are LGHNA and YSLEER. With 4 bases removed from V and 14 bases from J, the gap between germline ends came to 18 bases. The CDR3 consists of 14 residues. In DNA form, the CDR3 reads TGCGCCAGCAGCCCTCTCGGGGGGGGATCCACCCTCCACTTT. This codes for CASSPLGGGSTLHF.

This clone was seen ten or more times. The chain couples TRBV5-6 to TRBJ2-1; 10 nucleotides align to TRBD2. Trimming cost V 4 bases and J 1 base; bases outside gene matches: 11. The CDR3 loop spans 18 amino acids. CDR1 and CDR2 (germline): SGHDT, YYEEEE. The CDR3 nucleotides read TGTGCCAGCAGCCAGGCGATGGCTAGCGGGAGTTCCTACAATGAGCAGTTCTTC. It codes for CASSQAMASGSSYNEQFF.

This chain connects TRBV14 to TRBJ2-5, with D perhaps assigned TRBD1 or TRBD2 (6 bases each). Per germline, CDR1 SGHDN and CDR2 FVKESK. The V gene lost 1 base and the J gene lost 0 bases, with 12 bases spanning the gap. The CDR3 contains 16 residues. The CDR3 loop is CASSQGRGLDQETQYF. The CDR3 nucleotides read TGTGCCAGCAGCCAAGGGAGGGGGTTGGACCAAGAGACCCAGTACTTC.

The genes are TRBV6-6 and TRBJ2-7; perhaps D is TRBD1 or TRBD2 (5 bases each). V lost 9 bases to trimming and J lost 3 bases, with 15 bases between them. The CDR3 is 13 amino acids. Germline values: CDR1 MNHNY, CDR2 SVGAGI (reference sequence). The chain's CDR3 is CASRDRSHYEQYF. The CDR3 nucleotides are TGTGCCAGTAGGGACCGCTCCCACTACGAGCAGTACTTC.